The TCR beta chain described here comes from a study of cytomegalovirus exposure and HLA in healthy donors. Points from the study as a whole: The authors listed approximately 150 TCR beta chains as cytomegalovirus-associated. A later examination showed that TCR association rates differed by HLA locus, with DRB1 most and HLA-C fewest. Most of the TCR beta V segments (in an earlier analysis) were productive either about 87% or about 30% of the time.

13 Jbeta primers and 60 Vbeta primers were used for the PCR. Using immunoSEQ multiplex PCR, the repertoire was profiled, and TCRdb retains in-frame clones only, with some absent. The sample contains about 170,000 clones, about 85% of which appear only once. On this clone: Its antigen is still unknown.

This CDR3 is 14 amino acids long. V gave up 6 bases and J gave up 3 bases; unmatched junction bases: 7. Germline V gene data show CDR1 as MNHNY and CDR2 as SVGAGI (reference sequence). The sequence came from a young man in good health and CMV-seropositive. The J gene is TRBJ1-1, the V gene TRBV6-6; 7 bases fit TRBD1. The source material was PBMCs. In DNA form, the CDR3 reads TGTGCCAGCAGCTTGACAGGGCAATACACTGAAGCTTTCTTT. Translation: CASSLTGQYTEAFF.